This T cell receptor beta chain came from a study of control samples from healthy donors and cancer patients. The assay was immunoSEQ multiplex PCR, and TCRdb's table has in-frame clones only and misses some. This sample has approximately 69,000 clones, with approximately 89% found just once. The CDR3 contains 17 residues. The V and J ends lost 0 bases and 7 bases, in that order; junction bases with no gene match: 12. The germline V gene has CDR1 MGHRA and CDR2 YSYEKL. The chain has TRBV4-1 and TRBJ2-4; 7 bases are a match to TRBD1. The origin of this receptor is a man in his fifties or sixties with colorectal cancer. The sample consisted of PBMCs. The CDR3 nucleotides read TGCGCCAGCAGCCAAGAACCCAACAGGGGTAATTGGAACATTCAGTACTTC. This encodes CASSQEPNRGNWNIQYF.